The 9 T cell receptor beta chains given below trace back to one sample, sequenced in a study of T cell responses to AZD1222 COVID-19 vaccine. Profiled with immunoSEQ multiplex PCR; TCRdb holds only in-frame clones, not every one. This table has some 120,000 clones, approximately 90% appearing once. The sample in question was peripheral blood, obtained on day 0 of AZD1222 vaccination. These receptors all stem from an adult in good health.

The chain links TRBV19 to TRBJ2-2; the match to TRBD2 covers 8 bases. V lost 8 bases to trimming and J lost 5 bases; unmatched junction nucleotides: 7. This CDR3 is built from 14 residues. From germline, CDR1 is LNHDA and CDR2 SQIVND (reference sequence). CDR3 sequence reads: CASGSGRETGELFF. The DNA for the CDR3 is TGTGCCAGTGGGAGCGGGAGAGAAACCGGGGAGCTGTTTTTT.

This chain uses TRBV11-2 with TRBJ1-4; D ambiguous. The CDR3 has 14 amino acids. The V end was cut by 4 bases, the J end by 5 bases, with 11 bases between. The germline gives CDR1 SGHAT, CDR2 FQNNGV. CDR3 protein: CASSYRRSNEKLFF. As DNA, the CDR3 is TGTGCCAGCAGCTATAGACGGTCAAATGAAAAACTGTTTTTT.

The chain recombines TRBV27 with TRBJ2-1; D is perhaps TRBD1 (5 bases). V dropped 4 bases and J dropped 4 bases, with 11 bases sitting between them. Germline loops: CDR1 MNHEY, CDR2 SMNVEV (reference sequence). The CDR3 loop spans 14 amino acids. DNA of the CDR3: TGTGCCAGCAGTTCTGGAGACAGATACAATGAGCAGTTCTTC. It translates to CASSSGDRYNEQFF.

The CDR3 loop reads CASSQDLEPYNEQFF. In DNA form, the CDR3 reads TGTGCCAGCAGCCAAGATCTGGAGCCCTACAATGAGCAGTTCTTC. V and J are TRBV3-1 (or the pseudogene TRBV3-2) and TRBJ2-1; D gene ambiguous. V was trimmed by 0 bases and J by 2 bases, leaving 8 bases between them. The CDR3 spans 15 residues. CDR1 and CDR2 from the germline V gene are LGHDT and YNNKEL (reference sequence).

Turning to this clone: Other DNA sequences of this sample code for an identical CDR3. V and J are TRBV25-1 and TRBJ2-3; D gene uncertain. The CDR3 length is 13 residues. CDR1 and CDR2 (germline): MGHDK, SYGVNS. Trimming removed 4 bases from V and 3 bases from J, with 8 bases in between. As DNA, the CDR3 is TGTGCCAGCAGTGGGCTAGGGACAGATACGCAGTATTTT. Encoded protein: CASSGLGTDTQYF.

This chain links TRBV5-5 with TRBJ2-7, with D unclear. This CDR3 has 13 amino acids. The ends were cut back, 4 bases at V and 1 base at J, with 9 bases in the middle. Germline CDR1 is SGHKS and CDR2 is YYEKEE (reference sequence). The CDR3 spells CASSHGRSYEQYF. CDR3 sequence (DNA): TGTGCCAGCAGCCACGGACGGTCCTACGAGCAGTACTTC. Variable domain in full (rest from reference TRBV5-5 and TRBJ2-7): DAGVTQSPTHLIKTRGQQVTLRCSPISGHKSVSWYQQVLGQGPQFIFQYYEKEERGRGNFPDRFSARQFPNYSSELNVNALLLGDSALYLCASSHGRSYEQYFGPGTRLTVT.

The V and J genes are TRBV6-5 and TRBJ1-2; D is uncertain. The CDR3 extends over 16 amino acids. The V end was cut by 0 bases, the J end by 3 bases, with 14 bases between. Germline CDR1 MNHEY, CDR2 SVGAGI. This chain's CDR3 is CASSYSERVGDYGYTF. The CDR3 region has the DNA TGTGCCAGCAGTTACTCGGAGCGCGTCGGGGACTATGGCTACACCTTC.

This CDR3 reads CAWSKGVTGWETQYF. The DNA for the CDR3 is TGTGCCTGGAGTAAAGGGGTAACAGGCTGGGAGACCCAGTACTTC. V gene TRBV30 combines with J gene TRBJ2-5; D perhaps matches TRBD1 (5 bases). The CDR3 totals 15 residues. The germline V and J ends were trimmed by 2 bases and 5 bases, with 18 bases remaining between them. Germline V gene lookup returns CDR1 GTSNPN and CDR2 SVGIG (reference sequence).

The sample holds a few counts of this clone. The chain employs TRBV2 and TRBJ2-5, with TRBD2 as a possible D gene (6 bases). The CDR3 is made up of 14 amino acids. Trimming left V 4 bases short and J 4 bases short, with 13 bases between. CDR1 is SNHLY, CDR2 FYNNEI, per germline. The CDR3 is CASSGRGGAETQYF. CDR3 nucleotide sequence: TGTGCCAGCAGTGGGAGGGGTGGGGCAGAGACCCAGTACTTC.